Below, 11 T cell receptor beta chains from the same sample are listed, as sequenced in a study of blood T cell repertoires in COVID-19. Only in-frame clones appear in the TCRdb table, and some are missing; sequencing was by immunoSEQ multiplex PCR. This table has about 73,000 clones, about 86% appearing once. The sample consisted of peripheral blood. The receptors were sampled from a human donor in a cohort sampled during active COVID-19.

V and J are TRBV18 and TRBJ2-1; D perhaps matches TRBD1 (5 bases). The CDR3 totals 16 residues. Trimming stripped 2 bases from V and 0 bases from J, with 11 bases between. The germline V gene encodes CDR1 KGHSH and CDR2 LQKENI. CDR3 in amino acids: CASSPIPGNSYNEQFF. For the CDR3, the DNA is TGTGCCAGCTCACCAATCCCAGGGAACTCCTACAATGAGCAGTTCTTC.

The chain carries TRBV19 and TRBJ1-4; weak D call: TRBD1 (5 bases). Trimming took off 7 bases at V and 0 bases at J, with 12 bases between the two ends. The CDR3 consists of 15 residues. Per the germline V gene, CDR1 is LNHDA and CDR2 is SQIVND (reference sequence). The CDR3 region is CASKGRGSTNEKLFF. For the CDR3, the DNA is TGTGCCAGTAAGGGAAGGGGATCAACTAATGAAAAACTGTTTTTT.

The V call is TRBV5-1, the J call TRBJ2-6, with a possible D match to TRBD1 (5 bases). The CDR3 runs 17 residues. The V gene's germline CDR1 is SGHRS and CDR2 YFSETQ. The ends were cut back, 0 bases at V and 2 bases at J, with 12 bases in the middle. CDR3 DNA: TGCGCCAGCAGCTTGGATGGGGCAGGGACTGGGGCCAACGTCCTGACTTTC. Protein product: CASSLDGAGTGANVLTF.

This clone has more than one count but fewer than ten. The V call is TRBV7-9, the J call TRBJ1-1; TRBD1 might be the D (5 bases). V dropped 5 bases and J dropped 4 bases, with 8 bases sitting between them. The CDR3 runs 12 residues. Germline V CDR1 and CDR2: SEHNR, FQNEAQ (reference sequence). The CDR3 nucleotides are TGTGCCAGCAGCCCCGACAGCACTGAAGCTTTCTTT. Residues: CASSPDSTEAFF.

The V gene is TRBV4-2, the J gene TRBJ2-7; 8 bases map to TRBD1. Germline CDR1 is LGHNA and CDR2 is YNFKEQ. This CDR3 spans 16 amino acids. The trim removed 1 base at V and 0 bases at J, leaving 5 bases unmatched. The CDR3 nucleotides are TGTGCCAGCAGCCAAGGTGGACAGGGTAACTCCTACGAGCAGTACTTC. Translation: CASSQGGQGNSYEQYF.

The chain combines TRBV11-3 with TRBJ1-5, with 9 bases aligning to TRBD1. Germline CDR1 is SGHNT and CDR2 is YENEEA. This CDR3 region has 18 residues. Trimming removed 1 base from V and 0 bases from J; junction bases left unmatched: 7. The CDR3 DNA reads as TGTGCCAGCAGCTTAGTCGGGACAGGGAGGAGTAGCAATCAGCCCCAGCATTTT. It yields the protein CASSLVGTGRSSNQPQHF. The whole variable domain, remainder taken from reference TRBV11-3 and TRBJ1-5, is EAGVVQSPRYKIIEKKQPVAFWCNPISGHNTLYWYLQNLGQGPELLIRYENEEAVDDSQLPKDRFSAERLKGVDSTLKIQPAELGDSAVYLCASSLVGTGRSSNQPQHFGDGTRLSIL.

The CDR3 nucleotides are TGTGCCAGCTCGGTCTCACGGGACACTGAAGCTTTCTTT. Translated: CASSVSRDTEAFF. The chain has TRBV6-5 and TRBJ1-1; D gene uncertain. The CDR3 has 13 residues. CDR1 and CDR2 from the germline V gene are MNHEY and SVGAGI. V lost 8 bases to trimming and J lost 3 bases, with 13 bases between them.

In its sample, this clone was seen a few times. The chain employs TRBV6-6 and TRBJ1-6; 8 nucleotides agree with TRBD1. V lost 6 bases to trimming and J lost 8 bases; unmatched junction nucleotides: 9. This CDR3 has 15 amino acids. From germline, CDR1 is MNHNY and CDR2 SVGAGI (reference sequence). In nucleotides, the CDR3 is TGTGCCAGCAGGCCGACAGGGGAGGCCCATTCACCCCTCCACTTT. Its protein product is CASRPTGEAHSPLHF.

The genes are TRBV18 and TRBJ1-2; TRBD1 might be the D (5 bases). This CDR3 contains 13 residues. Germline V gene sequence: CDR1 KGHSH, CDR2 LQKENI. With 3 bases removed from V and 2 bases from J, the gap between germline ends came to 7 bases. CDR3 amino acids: CASSPRGNYGYTF. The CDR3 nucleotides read TGTGCCAGCTCACCCCGGGGGAACTATGGCTACACCTTC.

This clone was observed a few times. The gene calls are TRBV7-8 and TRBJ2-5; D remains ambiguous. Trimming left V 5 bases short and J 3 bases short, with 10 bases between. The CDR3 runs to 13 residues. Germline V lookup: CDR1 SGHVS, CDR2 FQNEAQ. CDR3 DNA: TGTGCCAGCAGCCCCCCTATAGAAGAGACCCAGTACTTC. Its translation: CASSPPIEETQYF.

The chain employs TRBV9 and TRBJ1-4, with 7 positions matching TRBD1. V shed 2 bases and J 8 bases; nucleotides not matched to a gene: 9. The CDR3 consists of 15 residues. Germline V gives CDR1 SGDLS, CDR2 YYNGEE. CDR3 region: CASSVSGTADEKLFF. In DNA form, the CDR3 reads TGTGCCAGCAGCGTTTCCGGGACAGCGGACGAAAAACTGTTTTTT.